The 3 T cell receptor beta chains given below trace back to one sample, sequenced in a study of cytomegalovirus exposure and HLA in healthy donors. The PCR was carried out with 60 Vbeta primers and 13 Jbeta primers. Produced via immunoSEQ multiplex PCR; TCRdb's table is partial and in-frame only. The sample contains under 200,000 clones, approximately 81% of which appear only once. The sequenced sample consisted of PBMCs. The receptor set was obtained from a woman younger than 35 in good health and CMV-seronegative.

As regards this clone: Different DNA sequences within this sample yield the same CDR3. The gene calls are TRBV7-9 and TRBJ2-5; 8 nucleotides align to TRBD2. CDR1 is SEHNR and CDR2 is FQNEAQ in the germline V gene (reference sequence). CDR3 length: 14 residues. Unmatched junction bases numbered 4, after V lost 5 bases and J lost 2 bases. In nucleotides, the CDR3 is TGTGCCAGCAGCCTTGGACTAGCACAAGAGACCCAGTACTTC. Amino acids: CASSLGLAQETQYF.

This chain's CDR3 is CASSLKQEHQPQHF. CDR3 coding DNA: TGCGCCAGCAGCTTGAAACAGGAACATCAGCCCCAGCATTTT. The rearrangement joins TRBV5-1 to TRBJ1-5; possible D gene TRBD1, 5 bases. The CDR3 runs 14 residues. Trimming took 1 base from V and 5 from J, leaving 10 bases between them. Germline CDR1 is SGHRS and CDR2 is YFSETQ.

The rearrangement links TRBV15 to TRBJ2-7; 9 nucleotides line up with TRBD1. Germline-derived CDR1 and CDR2 are LNHNV and YYDKDF (reference sequence). The CDR3 consists of 16 residues. The V gene end was trimmed by 3 bases and the J gene end by 4 bases; junction bases not matched to a gene: 10. CDR3 nucleotides: TGTGCCACCAGCAGTGGTTCGAGACAGGGGGTATACGAGCAGTACTTC. This gives the protein CATSSGSRQGVYEQYF.